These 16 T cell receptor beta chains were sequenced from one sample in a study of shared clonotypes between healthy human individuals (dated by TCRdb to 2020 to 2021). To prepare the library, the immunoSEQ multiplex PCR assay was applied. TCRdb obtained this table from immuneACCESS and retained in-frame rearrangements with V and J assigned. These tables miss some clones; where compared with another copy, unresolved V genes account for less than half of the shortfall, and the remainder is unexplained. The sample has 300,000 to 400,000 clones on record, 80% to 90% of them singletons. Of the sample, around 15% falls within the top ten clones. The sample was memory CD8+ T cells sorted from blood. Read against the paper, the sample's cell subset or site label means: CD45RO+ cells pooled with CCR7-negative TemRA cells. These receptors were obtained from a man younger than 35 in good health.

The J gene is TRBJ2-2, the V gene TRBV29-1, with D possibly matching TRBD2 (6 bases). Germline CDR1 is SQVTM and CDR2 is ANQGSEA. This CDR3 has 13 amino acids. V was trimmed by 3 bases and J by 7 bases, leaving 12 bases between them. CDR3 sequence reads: CSVDAGPGGELFF. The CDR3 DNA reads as TGCAGCGTTGATGCGGGACCCGGCGGGGAGCTGTTTTTT.

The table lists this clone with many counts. The CDR3 region has the DNA TGTGCCAGCAGTGACCGGGACGTAGGAAGTTTCTCTGGAAACACCATATATTTT. Protein sequence: CASSDRDVGSFSGNTIYF. This chain connects TRBV6-4 to TRBJ1-3, with D possibly TRBD1 on 5 matching bases. The ends were cut back, 2 bases at V and 0 bases at J, with 17 bases in the middle. Germline CDR1 MRHNA, CDR2 SNTAGT. The CDR3 runs 18 residues.

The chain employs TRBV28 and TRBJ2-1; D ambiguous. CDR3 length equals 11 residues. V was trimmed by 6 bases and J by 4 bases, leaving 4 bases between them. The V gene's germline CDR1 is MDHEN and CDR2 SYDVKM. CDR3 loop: CASRRYNEQFF. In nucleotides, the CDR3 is TGTGCCAGCAGGCGATACAATGAGCAGTTCTTC.

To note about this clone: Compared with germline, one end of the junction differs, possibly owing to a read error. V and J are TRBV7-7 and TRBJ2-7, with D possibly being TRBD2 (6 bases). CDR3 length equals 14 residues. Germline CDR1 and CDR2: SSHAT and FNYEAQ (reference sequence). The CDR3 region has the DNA TGTGCTAGCAGCTTAGCGGTAGGGACCTACGAGCAGTACTTC. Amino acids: CASSLAVGTYEQYF.

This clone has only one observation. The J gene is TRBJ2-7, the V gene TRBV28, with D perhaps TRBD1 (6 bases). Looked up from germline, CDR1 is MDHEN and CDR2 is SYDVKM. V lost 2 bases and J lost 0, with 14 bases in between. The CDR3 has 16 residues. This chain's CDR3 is CASSLTKPDSSYEQYF. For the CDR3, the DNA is TGTGCCAGCAGTTTAACCAAACCGGACAGCTCCTACGAGCAGTACTTC.

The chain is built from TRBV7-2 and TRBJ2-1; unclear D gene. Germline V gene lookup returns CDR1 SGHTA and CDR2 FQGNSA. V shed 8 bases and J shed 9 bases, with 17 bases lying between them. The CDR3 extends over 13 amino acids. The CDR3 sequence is CASLDAPSLEQFF. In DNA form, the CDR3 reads TGTGCCAGCTTGGACGCCCCGAGTCTTGAGCAGTTCTTC.

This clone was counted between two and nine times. This CDR3 is CASSQDPDRGLFGNQPQHF. As DNA, the CDR3 is TGCGCCAGCAGCCAAGATCCGGACAGGGGGCTGTTCGGCAATCAGCCCCAGCATTTT. The chain uses TRBV4-1 and TRBJ1-5, with 11 nucleotides matching TRBD1. Trimming at V came to 0 bases and at J to 2 bases, leaving 9 bases not matched to a gene. The germline gives CDR1 MGHRA, CDR2 YSYEKL. The CDR3 has 19 amino acids.

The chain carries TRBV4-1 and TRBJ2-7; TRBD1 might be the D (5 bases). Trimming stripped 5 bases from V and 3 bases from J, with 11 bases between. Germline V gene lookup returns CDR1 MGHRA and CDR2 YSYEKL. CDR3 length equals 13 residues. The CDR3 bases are TGCGCCAGCAGCACAGGACCGCACTACGAGCAGTACTTC. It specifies CASSTGPHYEQYF.

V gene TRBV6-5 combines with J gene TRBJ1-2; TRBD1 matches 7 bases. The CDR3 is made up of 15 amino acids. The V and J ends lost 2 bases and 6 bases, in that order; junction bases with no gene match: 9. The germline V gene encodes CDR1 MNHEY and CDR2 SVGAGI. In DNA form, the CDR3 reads TGTGCCAGCAGTTACCGTCGACAGGGCCCCCATGGCTACACCTTC. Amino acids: CASSYRRQGPHGYTF.

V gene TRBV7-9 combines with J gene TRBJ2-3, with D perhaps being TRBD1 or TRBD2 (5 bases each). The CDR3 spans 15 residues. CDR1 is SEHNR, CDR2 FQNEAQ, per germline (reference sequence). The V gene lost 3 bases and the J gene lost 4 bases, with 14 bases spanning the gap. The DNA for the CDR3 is TGTGCCAGCAGCTTCGACTCCCGAGGGGCAGATACGCAGTATTTT. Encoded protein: CASSFDSRGADTQYF.

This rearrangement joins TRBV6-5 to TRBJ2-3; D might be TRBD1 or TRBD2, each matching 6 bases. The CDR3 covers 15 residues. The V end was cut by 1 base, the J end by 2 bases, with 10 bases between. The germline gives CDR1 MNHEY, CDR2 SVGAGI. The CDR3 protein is CASSYFGGTTDTQYF. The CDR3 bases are TGTGCCAGCAGTTACTTCGGGGGCACCACAGATACGCAGTATTTT.

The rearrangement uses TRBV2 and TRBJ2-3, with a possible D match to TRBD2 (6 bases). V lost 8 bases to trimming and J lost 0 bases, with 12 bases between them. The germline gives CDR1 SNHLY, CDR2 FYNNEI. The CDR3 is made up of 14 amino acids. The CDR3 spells CASFRDSSTDTQYF. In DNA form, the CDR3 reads TGTGCCAGCTTCCGGGACTCTAGCACAGATACGCAGTATTTT.

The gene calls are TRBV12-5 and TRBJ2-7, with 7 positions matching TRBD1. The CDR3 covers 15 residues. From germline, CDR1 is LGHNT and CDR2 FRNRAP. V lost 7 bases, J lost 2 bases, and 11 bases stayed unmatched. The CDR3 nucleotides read TGTGCTAGTGCCAGACCGGGACAGAGACCCTACGAGCAGTACTTC. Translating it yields CASARPGQRPYEQYF.

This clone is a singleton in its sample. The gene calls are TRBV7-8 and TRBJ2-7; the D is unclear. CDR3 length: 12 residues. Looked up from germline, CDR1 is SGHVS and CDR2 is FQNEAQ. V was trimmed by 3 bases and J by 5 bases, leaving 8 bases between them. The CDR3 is CASSFVQNEQYF. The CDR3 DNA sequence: TGTGCCAGCAGCTTTGTCCAGAACGAGCAGTACTTC.

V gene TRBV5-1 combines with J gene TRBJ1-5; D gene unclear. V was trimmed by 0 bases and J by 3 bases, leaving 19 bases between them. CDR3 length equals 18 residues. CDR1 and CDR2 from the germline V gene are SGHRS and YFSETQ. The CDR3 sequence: CASSLVPRDQWNNQPQHF. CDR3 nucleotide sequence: TGCGCCAGCAGCTTGGTACCCCGGGATCAATGGAACAATCAGCCCCAGCATTTT.

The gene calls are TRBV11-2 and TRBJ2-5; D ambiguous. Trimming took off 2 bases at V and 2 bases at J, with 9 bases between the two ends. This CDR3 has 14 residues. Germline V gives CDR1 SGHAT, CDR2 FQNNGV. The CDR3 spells CASSLLTVQETQYF. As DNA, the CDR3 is TGTGCCAGCAGCTTACTAACAGTTCAAGAGACCCAGTACTTC. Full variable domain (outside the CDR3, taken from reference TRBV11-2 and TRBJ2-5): EAGVAQSPRYKIIEKRQSVAFWCNPISGHATLYWYQQILGQGPKLLIQFQNNGVVDDSQLPKDRFSAERLKGVDSTLKIQPAKLEDSAVYLCASSLLTVQETQYFGPGTRLLVL.